The 13 T cell receptor beta chains given below trace back to one sample, sequenced in a study of CD8+ T cells in alopecia areata. RNA was extracted and reverse transcribed into cDNA as the sequencing template. Here immunoSEQ multiplex PCR was the method, and the copy in TCRdb shows in-frame clones only, minus some. The repertoire holds tens of thousands of clones, with under 55% as singletons. This sample comprised CD8+ T cells sorted from blood, obtained at week 0. Receptors were obtained from a human donor with alopecia areata.

This clone occurred a few times. V is TRBV25-1 and J is TRBJ2-5; 9 nucleotides line up with TRBD1. After removal of 6 bases from V and 3 bases from J, the junction contained 5 bases not matched to a gene. Germline V gene data show CDR1 as MGHDK and CDR2 as SYGVNS. CDR3 size: 14 residues. The CDR3 spells CASSSGTGKETQYF. The CDR3 nucleotides are TGTGCCAGCAGCTCCGGGACAGGGAAAGAGACCCAGTACTTC.

The chain recombines TRBV7-6 with TRBJ2-6, with D uncertain. Trimming pared 5 bases from V and 0 bases from J, leaving 14 bases between. Germline CDR1 and CDR2: SGHVS and FNYEAQ. The CDR3 is 17 residues long. The CDR3 loop is CASSPRSGPSGANVLTF. The DNA for the CDR3 is TGTGCCAGCAGCCCCCGTAGTGGGCCCTCTGGGGCCAACGTCCTGACTTTC.

The genes are TRBV28 and TRBJ2-7; 9 positions match TRBD2. The CDR3 loop spans 16 amino acids. Looked up from germline, CDR1 is MDHEN and CDR2 is SYDVKM. J was trimmed by 0 bases and V by 5 bases; bases with no gene match: 8. The CDR3 DNA is TGTGCCAGCAGTCCAACTAGCGGGCGTTACTCCTACGAGCAGTACTTC. As protein: CASSPTSGRYSYEQYF.

This clone was seen at least ten times. The chain combines TRBV10-2 with TRBJ2-7, with TRBD2 matching 8 bases. The CDR3 sequence is 14 residues long. Germline CDR1 WSHSY, CDR2 SAAADI. With 2 bases clipped from V and 2 bases from J, the junction kept 2 bases outside the gene matches. CDR3 DNA: TGCGCCAGCAGTGAGCGGGAGGGCCCCTACGAGCAGTACTTC. This gives the protein CASSEREGPYEQYF.

This chain links TRBV29-1 with TRBJ1-1; no definite D call. This CDR3 has 11 residues. Trimming took 4 bases from V and 5 from J, leaving 8 bases between them. Germline V lookup: CDR1 SQVTM, CDR2 ANQGSEA. CDR3 DNA: TGCAGCGTTGTTTTGGGGACTGAAGCTTTCTTT. It specifies CSVVLGTEAFF. Looking up the rest from reference TRBV29-1 and TRBJ1-1 gives the full variable domain: SAVISQKPSRDICQRGTSLTIQCQVDSQVTMMFWYRQQPGQSLTLIATANQGSEATYESGFVIDKFPISRPNLTFSTLTVSNMSPEDSSIYLCSVVLGTEAFFGQGTRLTVV.

This clone has only a few counts. The chain has TRBV5-6 and TRBJ2-2; 9 bases agree with TRBD2. Germline assignment: CDR1 SGHDT and CDR2 YYEEEE. V was clipped by 4 bases and J by 6 bases; unmatched bases: 10. The CDR3 extends over 16 amino acids. CDR3 in amino acids: CASSAFGTSLSGELFF. In nucleotides, the CDR3 is TGTGCCAGCAGCGCGTTTGGGACTAGCCTCTCCGGGGAGCTGTTTTTT.

The chain combines TRBV28 with TRBJ1-1; no firm D call. V lost 6 bases and J lost 11, with 16 bases in between. The germline gives CDR1 MDHEN, CDR2 SYDVKM. CDR3 length equals 12 residues. The CDR3 sequence is CASSELLNLAFF. The CDR3 nucleotides read TGTGCCAGCAGCGAACTTCTTAATCTGGCTTTCTTT.

Only a few counts were recorded for this clone. This chain joins TRBV7-2 and TRBJ2-4; no reliable D call. The ends were cut back, 0 bases at V and 0 bases at J, with 9 bases in the middle. CDR3 length: 16 residues. Per germline, CDR1 SGHTA and CDR2 FQGNSA. The CDR3: CASSLASDLAKNIQYF. Written as DNA, the CDR3 is TGTGCCAGCAGCTTAGCTTCCGATCTAGCCAAAAACATTCAGTACTTC.

J is TRBJ1-2 and V is TRBV30; the D is unclear. V was pared by 5 bases and J by 4 bases, with 14 bases between. The CDR3 runs to 13 residues. The germline CDR1 and CDR2 sequences are GTSNPN and SVGIG (reference sequence). CDR3 sequence reads: CAWAPRHSYGYTF. The CDR3 DNA reads TGTGCCTGGGCCCCTAGGCACTCCTATGGCTACACCTTC.

This clone came up a few times. J is TRBJ1-1 and V is TRBV19; no reliable D call. Between the trimmed V and J ends, which lost 7 bases and 3 bases, there was a span of 12 bases. CDR1 and CDR2 (germline): LNHDA, SQIVND (reference sequence). The CDR3 runs 13 residues. The CDR3 sequence is CASKDWTYTEAFF. The CDR3, as DNA: TGTGCCAGTAAGGACTGGACCTACACTGAAGCTTTCTTT.

V usage is TRBV7-2 and J usage is TRBJ2-3; 7 bases match TRBD2. CDR1 and CDR2 from the germline V gene are SGHTA and FQGNSA. The ends lost 5 bases at V and 2 bases at J; junction bases unmatched: 10. The CDR3 has 16 residues. CDR3 in DNA: TGTGCCAGCAGCGTAATAGCGGGCCCTTACACAGATACGCAGTATTTT. This translates into CASSVIAGPYTDTQYF.

The rearrangement links TRBV7-9 to TRBJ1-2; D is unresolved. V was pared by 7 bases and J by 3 bases, with 12 bases between. This CDR3 spans 13 amino acids. Germline V CDR1 and CDR2: SEHNR, FQNEAQ (reference sequence). Here the CDR3 reads CASMETGYYGYTF. The CDR3 DNA sequence: TGTGCCAGCATGGAAACCGGGTACTATGGCTACACCTTC. The full variable domain, completed using reference TRBV7-9 and TRBJ1-2, is DTGVSQNPRHKITKRGQNVTFRCDPISEHNRLYWYRQTLGQGPEFLTYFQNEAQLEKSRLLSDRFSAERPKGSFSTLEIQRTEQGDSAMYLCASMETGYYGYTFGSGTRLTVV.

V gene TRBV30 combines with J gene TRBJ2-3; D may match TRBD1 or TRBD2 (5 bases each). The CDR3 contains 12 residues. Trimming stripped 8 bases from V and 8 bases from J, with 17 bases between. The germline CDR1 and CDR2 sequences are GTSNPN and SVGIG (reference sequence). As DNA, the CDR3 is TGTGCCAGTTCCTCCCGGGACCTTACGCAGTATTTT. Protein sequence: CASSSRDLTQYF.